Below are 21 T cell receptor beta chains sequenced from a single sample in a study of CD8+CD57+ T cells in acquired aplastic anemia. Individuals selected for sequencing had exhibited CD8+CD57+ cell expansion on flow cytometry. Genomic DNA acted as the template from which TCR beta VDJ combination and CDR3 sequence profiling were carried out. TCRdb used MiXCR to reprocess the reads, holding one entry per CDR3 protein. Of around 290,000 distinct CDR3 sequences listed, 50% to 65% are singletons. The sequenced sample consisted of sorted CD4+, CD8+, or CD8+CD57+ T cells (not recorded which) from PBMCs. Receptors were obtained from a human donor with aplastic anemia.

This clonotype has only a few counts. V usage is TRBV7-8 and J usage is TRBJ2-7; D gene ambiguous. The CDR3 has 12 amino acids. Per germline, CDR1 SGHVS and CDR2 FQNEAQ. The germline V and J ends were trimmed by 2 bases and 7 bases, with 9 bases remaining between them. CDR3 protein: CASSLIPTEQYF. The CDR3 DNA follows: TGTGCCAGCAGCTTAATCCCGACAGAGCAGTACTTC. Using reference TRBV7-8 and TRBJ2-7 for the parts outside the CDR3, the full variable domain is GAGVSQSPRYKVAKRGQDVALRCDPISGHVSLFWYQQALGQGPEFLTYFQNEAQLDKSGLPSDRFFAERPEGSVSTLKIQRTQQEDSAVYLCASSLIPTEQYFGPGTRLTVT.

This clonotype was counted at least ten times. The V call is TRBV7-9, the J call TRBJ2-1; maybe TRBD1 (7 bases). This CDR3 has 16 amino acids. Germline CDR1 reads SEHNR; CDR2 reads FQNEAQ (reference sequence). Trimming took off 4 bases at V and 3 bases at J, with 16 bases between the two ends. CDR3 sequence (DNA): TGTGCCAGCAGCTCCGTGTCAGGGGGAGGCTACAATGAGCAGTTCTTC. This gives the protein CASSSVSGGGYNEQFF.

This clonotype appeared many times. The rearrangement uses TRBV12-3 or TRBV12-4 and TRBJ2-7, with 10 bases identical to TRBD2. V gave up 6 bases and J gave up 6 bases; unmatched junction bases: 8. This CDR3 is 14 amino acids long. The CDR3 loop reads CASSLDGTSVEQYF. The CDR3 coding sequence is TGTGCCAGCAGCCTTGACGGGACTAGCGTCGAGCAGTACTTC.

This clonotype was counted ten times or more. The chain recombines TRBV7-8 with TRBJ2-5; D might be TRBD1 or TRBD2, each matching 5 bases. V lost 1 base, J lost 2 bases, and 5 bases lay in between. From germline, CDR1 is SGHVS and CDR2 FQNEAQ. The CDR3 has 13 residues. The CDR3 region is CASSLGGQETQYF. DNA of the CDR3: TGTGCCAGCAGCTTAGGGGGGCAAGAGACCCAGTACTTC.

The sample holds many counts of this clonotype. CDR3 region: CASSPPGTPNEKLFF. The CDR3 DNA reads TGTGCCAGCTCACCACCCGGGACACCTAATGAAAAACTGTTTTTT. The rearrangement links TRBV18 to TRBJ1-4; tentatively, D is TRBD1 (6 bases). The CDR3 consists of 15 residues. Per the germline V gene, CDR1 is KGHSH and CDR2 is LQKENI. V was clipped by 0 bases and J by 3 bases, with 8 bases between them.

The CDR3 reads CASSVGDRQGGRVLTF. The CDR3 coding sequence is TGTGCCAGCAGTGTAGGGGACCGACAGGGTGGTCGTGTCCTGACTTTC. The V call is TRBV11-2, the J call TRBJ2-6, with 7 nucleotides matching TRBD1. CDR3 length: 16 residues. Losses at the gene ends were 6 bases for V and 13 bases for J; bases not matched to a gene: 18. CDR1 is SGHAT, CDR2 FQNNGV, per germline.

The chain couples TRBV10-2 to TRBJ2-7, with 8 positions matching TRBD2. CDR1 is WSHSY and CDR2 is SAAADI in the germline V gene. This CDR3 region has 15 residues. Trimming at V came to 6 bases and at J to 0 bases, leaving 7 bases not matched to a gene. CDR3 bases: TGCGCCAGCAGCGTAGCGGGGATCAGCTCCTACGAGCAGTACTTC. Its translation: CASSVAGISSYEQYF.

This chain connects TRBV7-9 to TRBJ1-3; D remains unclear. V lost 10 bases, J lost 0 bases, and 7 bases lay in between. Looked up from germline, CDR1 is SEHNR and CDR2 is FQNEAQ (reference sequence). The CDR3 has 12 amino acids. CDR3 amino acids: CAIQYSGNTIYF. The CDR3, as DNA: TGTGCCATCCAGTACTCTGGAAACACCATATATTTT.

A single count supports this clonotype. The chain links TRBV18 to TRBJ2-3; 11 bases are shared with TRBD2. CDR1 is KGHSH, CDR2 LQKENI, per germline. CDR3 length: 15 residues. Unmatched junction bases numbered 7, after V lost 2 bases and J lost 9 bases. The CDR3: CASSPILASGGTQYF. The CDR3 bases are TGTGCCAGCTCACCAATTTTGGCTAGCGGGGGGACGCAGTATTTT.

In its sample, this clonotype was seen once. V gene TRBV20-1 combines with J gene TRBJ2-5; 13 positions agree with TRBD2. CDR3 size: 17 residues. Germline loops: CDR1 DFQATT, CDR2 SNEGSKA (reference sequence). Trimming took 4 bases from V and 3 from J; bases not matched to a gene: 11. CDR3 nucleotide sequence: TGCAGTGCTATAAGGGGACTAGCGGGATCGTACAAAGAGACCCAGTACTTC. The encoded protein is CSAIRGLAGSYKETQYF.

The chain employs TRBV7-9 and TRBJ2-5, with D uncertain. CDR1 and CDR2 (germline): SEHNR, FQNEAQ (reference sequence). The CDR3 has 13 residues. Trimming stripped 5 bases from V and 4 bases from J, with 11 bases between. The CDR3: CASSPTFPETQYF. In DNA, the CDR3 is TGTGCCAGCAGCCCTACCTTCCCAGAGACCCAGTACTTC.

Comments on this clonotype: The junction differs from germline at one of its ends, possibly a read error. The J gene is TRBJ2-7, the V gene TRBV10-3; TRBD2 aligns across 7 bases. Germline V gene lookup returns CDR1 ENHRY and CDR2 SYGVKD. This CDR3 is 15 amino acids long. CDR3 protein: CASSYSGGTVCEQYF. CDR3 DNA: TGTGCCAGCAGTTACTCGGGGGGAACCGTCTGCGAGCAGTACTTC.

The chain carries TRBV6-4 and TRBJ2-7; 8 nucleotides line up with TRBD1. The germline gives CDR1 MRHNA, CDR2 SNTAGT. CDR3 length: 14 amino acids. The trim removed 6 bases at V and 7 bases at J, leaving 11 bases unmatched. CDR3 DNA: TGTGCCAGCAGCCCCAACCAGGGGGCCGGGGAGCAGTACTTC. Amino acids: CASSPNQGAGEQYF.

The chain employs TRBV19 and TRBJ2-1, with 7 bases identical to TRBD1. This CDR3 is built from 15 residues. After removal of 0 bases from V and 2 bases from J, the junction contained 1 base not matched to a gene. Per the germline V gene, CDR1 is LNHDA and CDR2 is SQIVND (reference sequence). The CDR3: CASSIDGTAYNEQFF. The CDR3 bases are TGTGCCAGTAGTATAGATGGGACAGCCTACAATGAGCAGTTCTTC.

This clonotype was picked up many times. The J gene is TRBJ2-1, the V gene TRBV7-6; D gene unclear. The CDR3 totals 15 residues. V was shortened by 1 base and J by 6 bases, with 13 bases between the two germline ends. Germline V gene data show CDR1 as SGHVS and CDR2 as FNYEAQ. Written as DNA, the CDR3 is TGTGCCAGCAGCTTAGAGCACCTCCCCAGCAATGAGCAGTTCTTC. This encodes CASSLEHLPSNEQFF. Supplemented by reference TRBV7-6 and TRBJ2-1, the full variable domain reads GAGVSQSPRYKVTKRGQDVALRCDPISGHVSLYWYRQALGQGPEFLTYFNYEAQQDKSGLPNDRFSAERPEGSISTLTIQRTEQRDSAMYRCASSLEHLPSNEQFFGPGTRLTVL.

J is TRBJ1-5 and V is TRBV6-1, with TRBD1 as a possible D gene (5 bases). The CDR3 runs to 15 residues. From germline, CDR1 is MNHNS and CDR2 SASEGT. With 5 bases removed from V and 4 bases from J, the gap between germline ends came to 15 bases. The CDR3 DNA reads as TGTGCCAGCAGTCCTGGAGACAGAGGAAATCAGCCCCAGCATTTT. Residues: CASSPGDRGNQPQHF.

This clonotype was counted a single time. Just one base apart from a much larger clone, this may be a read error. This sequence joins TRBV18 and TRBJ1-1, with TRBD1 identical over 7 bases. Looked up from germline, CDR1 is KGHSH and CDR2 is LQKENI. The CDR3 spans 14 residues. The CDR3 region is CASSGQAMNTEALF. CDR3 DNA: TGTGCCAGCTCAGGACAGGCGATGAACACTGAAGCTCTCTTT.

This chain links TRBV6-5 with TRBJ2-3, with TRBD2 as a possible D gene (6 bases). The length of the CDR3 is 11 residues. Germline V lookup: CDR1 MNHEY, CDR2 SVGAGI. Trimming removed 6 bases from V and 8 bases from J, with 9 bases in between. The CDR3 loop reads CASRGGLTQYF. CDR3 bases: TGTGCCAGCAGGGGGGGACTTACGCAGTATTTT.

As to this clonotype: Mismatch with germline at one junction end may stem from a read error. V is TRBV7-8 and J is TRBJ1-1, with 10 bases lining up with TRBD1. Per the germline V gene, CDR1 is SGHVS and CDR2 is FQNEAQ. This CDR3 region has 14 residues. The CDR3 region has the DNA TGTGCCAGCGGAGGACAGGGGGTGGGGACTGGAGCTTTCTTT. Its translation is CASGGQGVGTGAFF.

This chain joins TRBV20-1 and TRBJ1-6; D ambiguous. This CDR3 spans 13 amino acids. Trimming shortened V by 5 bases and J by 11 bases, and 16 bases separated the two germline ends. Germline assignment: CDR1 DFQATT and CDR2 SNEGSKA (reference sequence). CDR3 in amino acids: CSASASVNPPLHF. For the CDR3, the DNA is TGCAGTGCTTCTGCCAGTGTTAACCCACCCCTCCACTTT.

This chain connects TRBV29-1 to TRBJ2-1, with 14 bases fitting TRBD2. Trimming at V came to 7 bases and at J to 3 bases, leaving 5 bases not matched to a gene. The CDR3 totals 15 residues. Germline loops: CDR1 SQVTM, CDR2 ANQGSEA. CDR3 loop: CSAGTSGSVYNEQFF. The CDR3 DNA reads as TGCAGCGCTGGGACTAGCGGGAGTGTCTACAATGAGCAGTTCTTC.